This section outlines one TCR beta chain sequence together with its context. This CDR3 region has 15 residues. The V gene lost 3 bases and the J gene lost 6 bases, with 18 bases spanning the gap. Germline CDR1 reads SGHDN; CDR2 reads FVKESK. This sample stems from a study of response to subunit inactivated influenza vaccine. TCRdb analysed the RT-PCR reads with MiXCR anew, one entry per CDR3 protein. The profile covers just under 550,000 distinct CDR3 sequences, with around 21% appearing a single time and 2.5% to 3% taken by the ten largest. A further study also used this sample, focusing on T cells expressing NK-cell markers. That paper notes: UMI-tagged 5'RACE template switching yielded the TCR beta cDNA. Top CD8+ clonotypes included the dominant CD3+CD56+NKG2C+ clonotypes in roughly six donors.

This receptor was taken from a man aged 50-59 years who received an inactivated influenza vaccine. The chain combines TRBV14 with TRBJ2-7, with D uncertain. The sequences come from CD4+ T cells sorted from PBMCs, collected approximately 12 days after vaccination. The CDR3 is CASSQMTQKGSEQYF. DNA of the CDR3: TGTGCCAGCAGCCAGATGACCCAAAAGGGATCCGAGCAGTACTTC. The whole variable domain, remainder taken from reference TRBV14 and TRBJ2-7, is EAGVTQFPSHSVIEKGQTVTLRCDPISGHDNLYWYRRVMGKEIKFLLHFVKESKQDESGMPNNRFLAERTGGTYSTLKVQPAELEDSGVYFCASSQMTQKGSEQYFGPGTRLTVT.